A single TCR beta chain is shown here with its context. The antigen is not known. This record belongs to a study of T cells in localized non-small cell lung cancer. General study points: Appearance in adjacent lung was seen for a median around 60 of the top 100 tumor clones.

Trimming took 0 bases from V and 7 from J, leaving 13 bases between them. Germline CDR1 LGHNA, CDR2 YSLEER. This CDR3 has 15 amino acids. Only in-frame clones appear in the TCRdb table, and some are missing; sequencing was by immunoSEQ multiplex PCR. The profile shows around 30,000 clones, around three quarters of them singletons. This chain links TRBV4-3 with TRBJ1-5; D remains ambiguous. The sample in question was peripheral blood, obtained before any cancer treatment. This TCR was sampled from a male donor older than 55 with stage III squamous cell lung carcinoma. The CDR3 region is CASSQDFRETQPQHF. For the CDR3, the DNA is TGCGCCAGCAGCCAAGATTTCAGAGAAACGCAGCCCCAGCATTTT.